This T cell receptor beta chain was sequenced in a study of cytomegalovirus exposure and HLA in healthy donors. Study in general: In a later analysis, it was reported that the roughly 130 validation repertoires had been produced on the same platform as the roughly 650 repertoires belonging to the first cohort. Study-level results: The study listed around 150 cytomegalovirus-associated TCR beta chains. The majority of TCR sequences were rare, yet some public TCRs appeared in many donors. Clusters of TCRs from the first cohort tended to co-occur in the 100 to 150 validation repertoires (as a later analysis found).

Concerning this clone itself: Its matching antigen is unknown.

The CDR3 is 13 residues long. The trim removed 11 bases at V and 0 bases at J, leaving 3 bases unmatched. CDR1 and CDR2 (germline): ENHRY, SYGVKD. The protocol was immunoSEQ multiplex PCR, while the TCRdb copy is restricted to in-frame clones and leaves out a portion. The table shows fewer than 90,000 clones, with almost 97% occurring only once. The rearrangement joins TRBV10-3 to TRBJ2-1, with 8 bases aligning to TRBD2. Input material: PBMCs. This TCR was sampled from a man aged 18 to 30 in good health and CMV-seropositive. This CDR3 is CAATSGSYNEQFF. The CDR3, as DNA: TGTGCCGCTACTAGCGGCTCCTACAATGAGCAGTTCTTC.